This TCR beta chain was recovered during a study of T cells in Graves' hyperthyroidism and ophthalmopathy. Study outcomes and limitations: The majority of expanded thyroid clonotypes above 0.001 also appeared in blood.

TCR beta CDR3 sequences were amplified from RNA transcripts. With the HTBI primer set, the TCR CDR3 went through a first round of RT-PCR. MiXCR was run by TCRdb on the multiplex PCR reads, yielding one entry per CDR3 protein. The table has some 620,000 distinct CDR3 sequences, under 20% seen once; the top ten hold about 3.8%. This clonotype has a handful of counts. Its antigen is not known. Sequencing was carried out using blood. The receptor was derived from a woman in her 30s with Graves' hyperthyroidism.

The CDR3 region has the DNA TGTGCCATCAGTGAGAAGCCCCTAGCGGGAGTGGATACGCAGTATTTT. Protein product: CAISEKPLAGVDTQYF. V gene TRBV10-3 combines with J gene TRBJ2-3; 10 bases align to TRBD2. Germline V CDR1 and CDR2: ENHRY, SYGVKD. Trimming cost V 2 bases and J 6 bases; bases outside gene matches: 8. The CDR3 has 16 residues.